A selection of T cell receptor beta chains follows, all from one sample in a study of T cell responses to AZD1222 COVID-19 vaccine. Method: immunoSEQ multiplex PCR; TCRdb's copy keeps in-frame clones and lacks some. The sample has 170,000 or so clones; over 75% are singletons. The sequenced sample was peripheral blood, obtained on day 0 of AZD1222 vaccination. The origin of the receptors is an adult in good health. Both conserved end residues are trimmed from each CDR3. The order of the fields is CDR3 protein, clone size, J gene, V gene, D gene. A D gene is named only where the DNA matches it firmly. Clone size is not always given. Where it is, it says once, few, many or a class for expanded clones.

CDR3aa: ASGLMTRQVLF
abundance: -
j_gene: TRBJ1-4
v_gene: TRBV12-5
d_gene: -

CDR3aa: ASSFQLNNEQF
abundance: once
j_gene: TRBJ2-1
v_gene: TRBV5-1
d_gene: -

CDR3aa: ASSIGGGPQWGGYT
abundance: once
j_gene: TRBJ1-2
v_gene: TRBV19
d_gene: -

CDR3aa: ASSYSIGQGASEQY
abundance: -
j_gene: TRBJ2-7
v_gene: TRBV6-2/TRBV6-3
d_gene: TRBD1

CDR3aa: STRGQRPSTEAF
abundance: -
j_gene: TRBJ1-1
v_gene: TRBV29-1
d_gene: TRBD1

CDR3aa: ASSQAGENEQF
abundance: -
j_gene: TRBJ2-1
v_gene: TRBV3-1/TRBV3-2
d_gene: -

CDR3aa: ASTQGLAGGTDTQY
abundance: -
j_gene: TRBJ2-3
v_gene: TRBV19
d_gene: TRBD2

CDR3aa: ASKISGTGELF
abundance: once
j_gene: TRBJ2-2
v_gene: TRBV2
d_gene: TRBD2

CDR3aa: ASTRANEQF
abundance: -
j_gene: TRBJ2-1
v_gene: TRBV19
d_gene: -

CDR3aa: ASSNWATGKEKLF
abundance: -
j_gene: TRBJ1-4
v_gene: TRBV21-1
d_gene: -

CDR3aa: ASRGDSHTDTQY
abundance: -
j_gene: TRBJ2-3
v_gene: TRBV7-9
d_gene: TRBD1

CDR3aa: ASPHGNTGELF
abundance: -
j_gene: TRBJ2-2
v_gene: TRBV18
d_gene: -

CDR3aa: AGRRRDRGHREQY
abundance: -
j_gene: TRBJ2-7
v_gene: TRBV4-3
d_gene: TRBD1

CDR3aa: ASSYLPTGPYEQY
abundance: -
j_gene: TRBJ2-7
v_gene: TRBV6-5
d_gene: TRBD1

CDR3aa: ASSPIGFGADTQY
abundance: once
j_gene: TRBJ2-3
v_gene: TRBV6-2/TRBV6-3
d_gene: -

CDR3aa: ASSSGLAGLTSTDTQY
abundance: -
j_gene: TRBJ2-3
v_gene: TRBV5-4
d_gene: TRBD2

CDR3aa: ASSLLGPEQY
abundance: -
j_gene: TRBJ2-7
v_gene: TRBV5-6
d_gene: -

CDR3aa: ASSGLAGGPGDTQY
abundance: -
j_gene: TRBJ2-3
v_gene: TRBV7-2
d_gene: TRBD2

CDR3aa: ASRLGQDRNQPQH
abundance: -
j_gene: TRBJ1-5
v_gene: TRBV5-1
d_gene: TRBD1

CDR3aa: ASSLSQNTEAF
abundance: -
j_gene: TRBJ1-1
v_gene: TRBV7-2
d_gene: -

CDR3aa: ASSPHGGFNEKLF
abundance: -
j_gene: TRBJ1-4
v_gene: TRBV19
d_gene: -

CDR3aa: ASSFGNPSSGNTIY
abundance: -
j_gene: TRBJ1-3
v_gene: TRBV5-6
d_gene: -

CDR3aa: ASSIGAALNSPLH
abundance: -
j_gene: TRBJ1-6
v_gene: TRBV19
d_gene: -

CDR3aa: ASSDRSGGIYNEQF
abundance: -
j_gene: TRBJ2-1
v_gene: TRBV6-2/TRBV6-3
d_gene: TRBD2

CDR3aa: ASRRTGTEAF
abundance: few
j_gene: TRBJ1-1
v_gene: TRBV2
d_gene: TRBD1

CDR3aa: AWKGMVPNEKLF
abundance: -
j_gene: TRBJ1-4
v_gene: TRBV30
d_gene: -

CDR3aa: ASSPGQGRGGQH
abundance: -
j_gene: TRBJ1-5
v_gene: TRBV27
d_gene: TRBD1

CDR3aa: ASSGTGGLGNTIY
abundance: -
j_gene: TRBJ1-3
v_gene: TRBV2
d_gene: TRBD1

CDR3aa: AWNGLGGTEAF
abundance: few
j_gene: TRBJ1-1
v_gene: TRBV30
d_gene: -

CDR3aa: ASSRSDRVNYGYT
abundance: -
j_gene: TRBJ1-2
v_gene: TRBV4-3
d_gene: TRBD1

CDR3aa: ASRKSGQIYGYT
abundance: -
j_gene: TRBJ1-2
v_gene: TRBV27
d_gene: TRBD1

CDR3aa: ASSRGTGIQETQY
abundance: once
j_gene: TRBJ2-5
v_gene: TRBV18
d_gene: TRBD1

CDR3aa: ASSIGVDRPLRNEQY
abundance: -
j_gene: TRBJ2-7
v_gene: TRBV19
d_gene: -

CDR3aa: ASRQGAHSGELF
abundance: -
j_gene: TRBJ2-2
v_gene: TRBV5-1
d_gene: TRBD1

CDR3aa: ASSQYGGSFDNSPLH
abundance: once
j_gene: TRBJ1-6
v_gene: TRBV3-1/TRBV3-2
d_gene: -

CDR3aa: ASSLRQGQNTEAF
abundance: -
j_gene: TRBJ1-1
v_gene: TRBV5-4
d_gene: TRBD1

CDR3aa: ASSLDLQRSYNSPLH
abundance: -
j_gene: TRBJ1-6
v_gene: TRBV5-1
d_gene: -

CDR3aa: ASSPTGAGNTIY
abundance: once
j_gene: TRBJ1-3
v_gene: TRBV19
d_gene: TRBD1

CDR3aa: ASSPGSQETQY
abundance: -
j_gene: TRBJ2-5
v_gene: TRBV18
d_gene: -

CDR3aa: ASSPQGVGTEAF
abundance: -
j_gene: TRBJ1-1
v_gene: TRBV7-3
d_gene: TRBD1

CDR3aa: ASSGNRASEAF
abundance: -
j_gene: TRBJ1-1
v_gene: TRBV5-6
d_gene: -

CDR3aa: ASSPSSGNTIY
abundance: -
j_gene: TRBJ1-3
v_gene: TRBV3-1/TRBV3-2
d_gene: -

CDR3aa: ASSESMWTGPNTGELF
abundance: -
j_gene: TRBJ2-2
v_gene: TRBV10-1
d_gene: TRBD1

CDR3aa: ASSDSRTGSYGYT
abundance: -
j_gene: TRBJ1-2
v_gene: TRBV6-4
d_gene: TRBD1

CDR3aa: ASSRTGTDGNTIY
abundance: -
j_gene: TRBJ1-3
v_gene: TRBV4-2
d_gene: TRBD1

CDR3aa: ASSLRQGAGNTIY
abundance: -
j_gene: TRBJ1-3
v_gene: TRBV27
d_gene: TRBD1

CDR3aa: ASRRTSDTDTQY
abundance: -
j_gene: TRBJ2-3
v_gene: TRBV7-2
d_gene: TRBD2

CDR3aa: ASSASGENTEAF
abundance: -
j_gene: TRBJ1-1
v_gene: TRBV19
d_gene: -

CDR3aa: ASSIGRQNSSYNSPLH
abundance: -
j_gene: TRBJ1-6
v_gene: TRBV21-1
d_gene: -

CDR3aa: ASSPHSYEQY
abundance: -
j_gene: TRBJ2-7
v_gene: TRBV7-8
d_gene: -